The 17 T cell receptor beta chains given below trace back to one sample, sequenced in a study of blood T cell repertoires in COVID-19. This table comes from immunoSEQ multiplex PCR, and its TCRdb copy is limited to in-frame clones, with some not included. The data hold 200,000 to 250,000 clones, with about 87% observed a single time. The sample was peripheral blood. The receptors shown here come from a woman in her sixties or seventies with active or convalescent COVID-19.

The rearrangement links TRBV2 to TRBJ2-3; 9 nucleotides line up with TRBD1. Germline V gives CDR1 SNHLY, CDR2 FYNNEI. This CDR3 is 15 amino acids long. V dropped 5 bases and J dropped 3; count of bases not matched to a gene: 6. Here the CDR3 DNA reads TGTGCCAGCAGTACGACAGGGGGTAGGACAGATACGCAGTATTTT. This sequence encodes CASSTTGGRTDTQYF.

V gene TRBV15 combines with J gene TRBJ2-3; the D gene is possibly TRBD1 (7 bases). In germline, CDR1 is LNHNV, CDR2 YYDKDF (reference sequence). Trimming cost V 1 base and J 1 base, with 12 bases left between them. The CDR3 extends over 16 amino acids. In DNA, the CDR3 is TGTGCCACCAGCAGAGTTCAGGGGGGAGGCACAGATACGCAGTATTTT. Translating gives CATSRVQGGGTDTQYF.

The chain has TRBV7-8 and TRBJ1-1; TRBD1 is a possible D gene (5 bases). Trimming took off 3 bases at V and 7 bases at J, with 12 bases between the two ends. There are 13 residues in the CDR3. Germline values: CDR1 SGHVS, CDR2 FQNEAQ. CDR3 residues: CASSFTSDSEAFF. DNA of the CDR3: TGTGCCAGCAGCTTTACATCTGACAGTGAAGCTTTCTTT.

The V and J genes are TRBV5-1 and TRBJ1-2, with D possibly being TRBD1 (5 bases). Trimming cost V 0 bases and J 3 bases, with 9 bases left between them. Germline V gives CDR1 SGHRS, CDR2 YFSETQ. The CDR3 runs 14 residues. The CDR3 DNA sequence: TGCGCCAGCAGCTTGGACAGGCCTGACTATGGCTACACCTTC. It yields the protein CASSLDRPDYGYTF.

This sequence joins TRBV19 and TRBJ2-3; no definite D call. Trimming shortened V by 8 bases and J by 0 bases, and 9 bases separated the two germline ends. The germline V gene encodes CDR1 LNHDA and CDR2 SQIVND (reference sequence). CDR3 length equals 13 residues. The CDR3 reads CASSGTSTDTQYF. The DNA of the CDR3 is TGTGCCAGTTCAGGTACTAGCACAGATACGCAGTATTTT.

A remark on this clone: Other DNA sequences from this sample encode an identical CDR3 as well. This rearrangement joins TRBV7-9 to TRBJ2-1; TRBD1 is a possible D gene (5 bases). CDR1 is SEHNR and CDR2 is FQNEAQ in the germline V gene (reference sequence). Trimming shortened V by 1 base and J by 4 bases, and 8 bases separated the two germline ends. The CDR3 has 14 amino acids. DNA of the CDR3: TGTGCCAGCAGCTTAGAAGGGGCATACAATGAGCAGTTCTTC. Its protein product is CASSLEGAYNEQFF.

This chain joins TRBV3-1 (or the pseudogene TRBV3-2) and TRBJ2-7; 8 nucleotides line up with TRBD1. CDR1 and CDR2 (germline): LGHDT, YNNKEL (reference sequence). J was trimmed by 2 bases and V by 2 bases; bases with no gene match: 5. There are 15 residues in the CDR3. CDR3 in DNA: TGTGCCAGCAGCCAAACCGGGACAGGCCCCTACGAGCAGTACTTC. It codes for CASSQTGTGPYEQYF.

The chain employs TRBV6-1 and TRBJ1-5, with a possible D match to TRBD1 (5 bases). Germline CDR1 MNHNS, CDR2 SASEGT. This CDR3 is 13 amino acids long. V lost 3 bases, J lost 6 bases, and 9 bases lay in between. CDR3 sequence (DNA): TGTGCCAGCAGTGATAGGGGCGGTCAGCCCCAGCATTTT. Translating it yields CASSDRGGQPQHF.

The rearrangement links TRBV5-8 to TRBJ1-3; weak D call: TRBD1 (5 bases). The V and J ends lost 2 bases and 2 bases respectively, with 11 bases between them. This CDR3 region has 15 residues. Germline assignment: CDR1 SGHTS and CDR2 YDEGEE. CDR3 protein: CASSFRGVTGNTIYF. The CDR3 DNA reads TGTGCCAGCAGCTTTAGGGGCGTTACTGGAAACACCATATATTTT.

Notes on this clone: The sample has other DNA sequences that encode this CDR3 too. J is TRBJ2-1 and V is TRBV11-3, with 11 nucleotides matching TRBD2. The germline CDR1 and CDR2 sequences are SGHNT and YENEEA. V shed 5 bases and J 4 bases; nucleotides not matched to a gene: 4. This CDR3 has 15 amino acids. CDR3 sequence: CASSLGTSGYNEQFF. The CDR3 DNA reads as TGTGCCAGCAGCCTAGGGACTAGCGGATACAATGAGCAGTTCTTC.

The chain recombines TRBV7-2 with TRBJ1-2; 7 positions agree with TRBD1. The CDR3 contains 12 residues. Germline V gives CDR1 SGHTA, CDR2 FQGNSA. V gave up 8 bases and J gave up 6 bases; unmatched junction bases: 6. CDR3 protein: CASRQGPDGYTF. The CDR3 DNA is TGTGCCAGCCGACAGGGCCCGGATGGCTACACCTTC.

The chain is built from TRBV5-1 and TRBJ2-2; a weak D match, TRBD1 (5 bases). Trimming removed 4 bases from V and 5 bases from J, with 9 bases in between. CDR1 is SGHRS and CDR2 is YFSETQ in the germline V gene. CDR3 length equals 13 residues. CDR3 residues: CASSTGPTGELFF. CDR3 nucleotide sequence: TGCGCCAGCAGCACAGGCCCTACCGGGGAGCTGTTTTTT. Filled out from reference TRBV5-1 and TRBJ2-2, the complete variable domain reads KAGVTQTPRYLIKTRGQQVTLSCSPISGHRSVSWYQQTPGQGLQFLFEYFSETQRNKGNFPGRFSGRQFSNSRSEMNVSTLELGDSALYLCASSTGPTGELFFGEGSRLTVL.

The chain combines TRBV19 with TRBJ1-2; D call uncertain. The CDR3 is 16 amino acids. Germline assignment: CDR1 LNHDA and CDR2 SQIVND (reference sequence). V was shortened by 8 bases and J by 4 bases, with 23 bases between the two germline ends. The CDR3 region has the DNA TGTGCCAGTGGCCGGGCACACGAGGAGGTTAGCTATGGCTACACCTTC. This codes for CASGRAHEEVSYGYTF.

The chain links TRBV19 to TRBJ1-4; D not resolved. V was trimmed by 2 bases and J by 4 bases, leaving 11 bases between them. This CDR3 contains 15 residues. Per germline, CDR1 LNHDA and CDR2 SQIVND (reference sequence). In nucleotides, the CDR3 is TGTGCCAGTAGTATAAAAGCCGGGTTTAATGAAAAACTGTTTTTT. Translated, it gives CASSIKAGFNEKLFF.

The chain uses TRBV18 and TRBJ1-3, with TRBD1 identical over 7 bases. V lost 3 bases, J lost 0 bases, and 2 bases stayed unmatched. This CDR3 comprises 15 residues. Germline CDR1 and CDR2: KGHSH and LQKENI. The CDR3 spells CASSPTGNSGNTIYF. The CDR3 nucleotides read TGTGCCAGCTCACCGACAGGGAACTCTGGAAACACCATATATTTT.

This rearrangement joins TRBV2 to TRBJ1-5, with 9 bases aligning to TRBD1. CDR3 size: 14 residues. Trimming cost V 6 bases and J 9 bases; bases outside gene matches: 9. Germline V CDR1 and CDR2: SNHLY, FYNNEI. The CDR3 loop reads CASRAGTGTGPQHF. The CDR3 bases are TGTGCCAGCAGGGCCGGGACAGGGACGGGGCCCCAGCATTTT.

The chain carries TRBV9 and TRBJ2-2; a possible D gene is TRBD1 (7 bases). The V end lost 4 bases, the J end lost 6 bases, and 19 bases lay between the germline ends. This CDR3 comprises 16 residues. The germline gives CDR1 SGDLS, CDR2 YYNGEE. For the CDR3, the DNA is TGTGCCAGCAGCCTCACAGGGGCGCGGGATCCCGGGGAGCTGTTTTTT. Residues: CASSLTGARDPGELFF.